What follows are 7 T cell receptor beta chains derived from one specimen sequenced in a study of siplizumab effects on memory and regulatory T cells. The repertoire was sequenced with immunoSEQ multiplex PCR; TCRdb's copy has only in-frame clones and lacks some. The sample holds 55,000 to 70,000 clones, just over 90% seen once. Sequencing was done on a sample of CD8+ T cells sorted from blood. The receptors derive from a human donor in good health.

V gene TRBV27 combines with J gene TRBJ2-7; D unclear. The CDR3 is 13 residues long. The germline gives CDR1 MNHEY, CDR2 SMNVEV (reference sequence). The V and J ends lost 1 base and 4 bases respectively, with 8 bases between them. CDR3 sequence (DNA): TGTGCCAGCAGTTTATTTAAAGGGTACGAGCAGTACTTC. This translates into CASSLFKGYEQYF.

The rearrangement joins TRBV6-1 to TRBJ1-1, with D hard to call. This CDR3 has 14 residues. Per germline, CDR1 MNHNS and CDR2 SASEGT. The V and J ends lost 4 bases and 0 bases respectively, with 9 bases between them. The CDR3: CASSVIALNTEAFF. CDR3 bases: TGTGCCAGCAGTGTGATAGCTTTGAACACTGAAGCTTTCTTT.

The chain recombines TRBV6-6 with TRBJ1-4; D is unclear. The length of the CDR3 is 13 residues. In germline, CDR1 is MNHNY, CDR2 SVGAGI (reference sequence). Trimming left V 6 bases short and J 7 bases short, with 12 bases between. The CDR3 here is CASSSTRSEKLFF. As DNA, the CDR3 is TGTGCCAGCAGCAGCACGAGGAGTGAAAAACTGTTTTTT.

The chain uses TRBV5-1 and TRBJ1-1; D ambiguous. V was shortened by 0 bases and J by 6 bases, with 3 bases between the two germline ends. The length of the CDR3 is 11 residues. Germline values: CDR1 SGHRS, CDR2 YFSETQ. CDR3 in amino acids: CASSLGSEAFF. The CDR3 DNA is TGCGCCAGCAGCTTGGGTTCTGAAGCTTTCTTT.

The genes are TRBV6-4 and TRBJ1-1, with D unclear. Trimming took off 2 bases at V and 0 bases at J, with 4 bases between the two ends. The V gene's germline CDR1 is MRHNA and CDR2 SNTAGT. This CDR3 has 13 amino acids. DNA of the CDR3: TGTGCCAGCAGTGACAGCATGAACACTGAAGCTTTCTTT. This encodes CASSDSMNTEAFF.

The chain joins TRBV18 to TRBJ2-3; D is uncertain. Germline V lookup: CDR1 KGHSH, CDR2 LQKENI. The CDR3 length is 12 residues. With 0 bases removed from V and 5 bases from J, the gap between germline ends came to 3 bases. The CDR3 nucleotides are TGTGCCAGCTCACCACCGGAAGATACGCAGTATTTT. This codes for CASSPPEDTQYF.

The chain recombines TRBV9 with TRBJ2-5, with 7 bases fitting TRBD2. The germline V gene encodes CDR1 SGDLS and CDR2 YYNGEE. The CDR3 contains 14 residues. The trim removed 2 bases at V and 0 bases at J, leaving 1 base unmatched. The CDR3 sequence is CASSVSGDQETQYF. CDR3 bases: TGTGCCAGCAGCGTCAGCGGGGACCAAGAGACCCAGTACTTC. Using reference TRBV9 and TRBJ2-5 for the parts outside the CDR3, the full variable domain is DSGVTQTPKHLITATGQRVTLRCSPRSGDLSVYWYQQSLDQGLQFLIQYYNGEERAKGNILERFSAQQFPDLHSELNLSSLELGDSALYFCASSVSGDQETQYFGPGTRLLVL.